The 20 T cell receptor beta chains presented below share a single source sample, sequenced in a study of spatial heterogeneity in lung cancer. This sample's time point: sample taken at primary tumor resection. Unsorted samples of tumor, nontumor lung or frozen PBMC had their whole RNA sequenced. Using its own MiXCR run on the 5' RACE reads, TCRdb lists one record per CDR3 protein. The profile shows more than 8,000 distinct CDR3 sequences, nearly 5.5% of them singletons. The specimen comprised PBMCs, sampled at surgery. These receptors were obtained from a male donor with early-stage non-small cell lung cancer.

This clonotype was recorded many times. The genes are TRBV29-1 and TRBJ2-6, with D unclear. Germline V gives CDR1 SQVTM, CDR2 ANQGSEA. This CDR3 has 13 amino acids. The ends were cut back, 2 bases at V and 4 bases at J, with 6 bases in the middle. CDR3: CSVEIQGANVLTF. Here the CDR3 DNA reads TGCAGCGTTGAAATTCAAGGGGCCAACGTCCTGACTTTC.

The chain carries TRBV20-1 and TRBJ1-3; no clear D gene. The CDR3 is 15 amino acids. V dropped 6 bases and J dropped 4 bases, with 19 bases sitting between them. Germline CDR1 reads DFQATT; CDR2 reads SNEGSKA (reference sequence). This CDR3 is CSAPEPRVSGNTIYF. DNA of the CDR3: TGCAGTGCCCCAGAACCGAGGGTGTCCGGAAACACCATATATTTT.

This clonotype has only a few counts. The chain links TRBV27 to TRBJ2-1; TRBD2 agrees at 14 bases. The length of the CDR3 is 18 residues. The V and J ends lost 7 bases and 0 bases, in that order; junction bases with no gene match: 8. Germline V gives CDR1 MNHEY, CDR2 SMNVEV (reference sequence). Here the CDR3 DNA reads TGTGCCAGCACTCGGACTAGCGGGGGGCCGAGCTCCTACAATGAGCAGTTCTTC. Amino acids: CASTRTSGGPSSYNEQFF.

This clonotype was seen at least ten times. The rearrangement joins TRBV2 to TRBJ2-4, with D perhaps being TRBD1 or TRBD2 (5 bases each). CDR3 length equals 13 residues. CDR1 is SNHLY and CDR2 is FYNNEI in the germline V gene. Deletions cut 7 bases from V and 8 bases from J, with 15 bases between. CDR3 protein: CASTWDQKDIQYF. The CDR3 DNA reads as TGTGCCAGCACCTGGGACCAAAAGGACATTCAGTACTTC.

This clonotype was seen at least ten times. The chain couples TRBV7-2 to TRBJ2-2; the match to TRBD1 covers 9 bases. Per germline, CDR1 SGHTA and CDR2 FQGNSA. The junction had 3 bases not matched to a gene; V was cut back by 3 bases and J by 4 bases. The CDR3 has 15 amino acids. DNA for the CDR3: TGTGCCAGCAGCTTCCGGGACAGGGTCACCGGGGAGCTGTTTTTT. Protein: CASSFRDRVTGELFF.

This clonotype was counted at least ten times. V usage is TRBV28 and J usage is TRBJ1-1; D perhaps matches TRBD1 (6 bases). The germline gives CDR1 MDHEN, CDR2 SYDVKM. Trimming shortened V by 6 bases and J by 1 base, and 18 bases separated the two germline ends. This CDR3 is built from 16 residues. DNA of the CDR3: TGTGCCAGCAGCTCGTCCGGGGGCGCGAAGAACACTGAAGCTTTCTTT. This encodes CASSSSGGAKNTEAFF.

Note on this clonotype: This may be a read error, as it is one base from a much larger clone. V gene TRBV29-1 combines with J gene TRBJ2-2; D call uncertain. Per the germline V gene, CDR1 is SQVTM and CDR2 is ANQGSEA. Between the trimmed V and J ends, which lost 5 bases and 4 bases, there was a span of 8 bases. This CDR3 spans 12 amino acids. CDR3 protein: CSVSVSTGELFF. In DNA form, the CDR3 reads TGCAGCGTTTCAGTCAGCACCGGGGAGCTGTTTTTT.

This clonotype was seen a handful of times. J is TRBJ2-3 and V is TRBV7-2, with D perhaps assigned TRBD1 or TRBD2 (5 bases each). Germline V gene data show CDR1 as SGHTA and CDR2 as FQGNSA. The CDR3 totals 13 residues. Trimming stripped 5 bases from V and 14 bases from J, with 20 bases between. CDR3 nucleotide sequence: TGTGCCAGCAGCCTGACGGGGCTCTCGACGTGGTATTTT. Amino acid sequence: CASSLTGLSTWYF.

This clonotype has ten or more counts. The chain combines TRBV23-1 with TRBJ2-5; no reliable D call. TRBV23-1 is annotated as an ORF whose role is uncertain. CDR3 length: 14 residues. V lost 4 bases and J lost 2, with 11 bases in between. CDR3 protein: CASSLKKKQETQYF. The DNA for the CDR3 is TGCGCCAGCAGTCTCAAAAAAAAGCAAGAGACCCAGTACTTC.

Ten or more counts support this clonotype. V gene TRBV9 combines with J gene TRBJ2-7; 9 positions match TRBD2. J lost 6 bases, V lost 0 bases, and 10 bases had no gene match. Germline CDR1 SGDLS, CDR2 YYNGEE. The CDR3 loop spans 16 amino acids. Here the CDR3 DNA reads TGTGCCAGCAGCGTAGGTTTAGCGGGAGTTCTCGGCGAGCAGTACTTC. This encodes CASSVGLAGVLGEQYF. The full variable domain, rest sourced from reference TRBV9 and TRBJ2-7, is DSGVTQTPKHLITATGQRVTLRCSPRSGDLSVYWYQQSLDQGLQFLIQYYNGEERAKGNILERFSAQQFPDLHSELNLSSLELGDSALYFCASSVGLAGVLGEQYFGPGTRLTVT.

Ten or more counts support this clonotype. This chain links TRBV10-3 with TRBJ1-1, with D perhaps matching TRBD1 (6 bases). Trimming pared 10 bases from V and 0 bases from J, leaving 15 bases between. Germline CDR1 and CDR2: ENHRY and SYGVKD. The CDR3 totals 14 residues. The DNA of the CDR3 is TGTGCCACAAAAAGGACAGTACTGAACACTGAAGCTTTCTTT. Protein product: CATKRTVLNTEAFF.

This clonotype was seen ten or more times. The V call is TRBV28, the J call TRBJ2-7; D might be TRBD1 or TRBD2, each matching 5 bases. CDR3 length: 12 amino acids. Germline CDR1 is MDHEN and CDR2 is SYDVKM. Trimming pared 3 bases from V and 6 bases from J, leaving 9 bases between. CDR3 coding DNA: TGTGCCAGCAGTTTCTCCGGGACCGAGCAGTACTTC. The encoded protein is CASSFSGTEQYF.

This clonotype was found many times. The V gene is TRBV15, the J gene TRBJ1-1; D not certain. Trimming left V 9 bases short and J 1 base short, with 12 bases between. The CDR3 runs 13 residues. Germline assignment: CDR1 LNHNV and CDR2 YYDKDF (reference sequence). The DNA for the CDR3 is TGTGCCACTAGGAAGGGCCCGAACACTGAAGCTTTCTTT. Its translation is CATRKGPNTEAFF.

This clonotype was found a few times. This chain links TRBV28 with TRBJ2-3; D might be TRBD1 (5 bases). Germline CDR1 is MDHEN and CDR2 is SYDVKM. The V and J ends lost 4 bases and 0 bases respectively, with 11 bases between them. This CDR3 has 15 residues. CDR3 region: CASSSSRVSTDTQYF. CDR3 bases: TGTGCCAGCAGTTCCTCCAGGGTCAGCACAGATACGCAGTATTTT.

This clonotype was counted ten times or more. The chain has TRBV7-2 and TRBJ2-3, with 7 bases aligning to TRBD1. CDR1 and CDR2 (germline): SGHTA, FQGNSA. V was pared by 5 bases and J by 4 bases, with 6 bases of the junction left unmatched. The CDR3 totals 14 residues. CDR3 bases: TGTGCCAGCAGCATAAGGGACAGCCCAGATACGCAGTATTTT. This encodes CASSIRDSPDTQYF.

By sample fraction, this clonotype is medium-sized (0.01 to 0.1%). The CDR3 loop is CARLDRDRLAKNIQYF. The CDR3 nucleotides are TGTGCCAGACTGGACAGGGACCGCCTGGCCAAAAACATTCAGTACTTC. The V gene is TRBV6-2 or TRBV6-3, the J gene TRBJ2-4; 8 positions agree with TRBD1. The V and J ends lost 9 bases and 1 base, in that order; junction bases with no gene match: 11. The CDR3 sequence is 16 residues long. Germline V lookup: CDR1 MNHEY, CDR2 SVGEGT.

There are a few counts of this clonotype. The chain couples TRBV5-1 to TRBJ2-7; TRBD1 agrees at 7 bases. V dropped 2 bases and J dropped 2; count of bases not matched to a gene: 19. The germline CDR1 and CDR2 sequences are SGHRS and YFSETQ. This CDR3 comprises 19 residues. Here the CDR3 DNA reads TGCGCCAGCAGCTTCCGGGACCAGCCCTCGCAGGGGGACCCCTACGAGCAGTACTTC. This encodes CASSFRDQPSQGDPYEQYF.

The chain recombines TRBV5-1 with TRBJ2-3, with 9 bases fitting TRBD1. The CDR3 has 16 amino acids. Per germline, CDR1 SGHRS and CDR2 YFSETQ. The trim removed 0 bases at V and 3 bases at J, leaving 5 bases unmatched. The CDR3 coding sequence is TGCGCCAGCAGCTTGGTTGGACAGGGGATGACAGATACGCAGTATTTT. Residues: CASSLVGQGMTDTQYF. Looking up the rest from reference TRBV5-1 and TRBJ2-3 gives the full variable domain: KAGVTQTPRYLIKTRGQQVTLSCSPISGHRSVSWYQQTPGQGLQFLFEYFSETQRNKGNFPGRFSGRQFSNSRSEMNVSTLELGDSALYLCASSLVGQGMTDTQYFGPGTRLTVL.

Only a few counts were recorded for this clonotype. The chain employs TRBV29-1 and TRBJ1-1; 7 bases fit TRBD1. Germline loops: CDR1 SQVTM, CDR2 ANQGSEA. The CDR3 has 13 amino acids. J gave up 11 bases and V 4 bases, and 13 bases lay outside the gene matches. The CDR3 DNA is TGCAGCGTTGCGGGACAGTCCAAACTGGACGCTTTCTTT. Translation gives CSVAGQSKLDAFF.

This clonotype was counted many times. V and J are TRBV14 and TRBJ1-2; D not resolved. The CDR3 loop spans 12 amino acids. CDR1 is SGHDN, CDR2 FVKESK, per germline. V was pared by 1 base and J by 8 bases, with 8 bases between. The CDR3 is CASSQVPNGYTF. In DNA form, the CDR3 reads TGTGCCAGCAGCCAAGTCCCGAACGGCTACACCTTC.